Presented here are 7 T cell receptor beta chains from one specimen sequenced in a study of blood T cell repertoires in COVID-19. Measured with immunoSEQ multiplex PCR; TCRdb has only the in-frame clones, and not every one. The repertoire includes tens of thousands of clones, over 85% of them detected once, and 1.5% sits in the top ten. Sequencing was performed on peripheral blood. These receptors were collected from a man aged 45-65 years with acute or convalescent COVID-19.

This clone was seen more than once but under ten times. The V and J genes are TRBV7-9 and TRBJ2-7; TRBD1 matches 7 bases. The CDR3 totals 13 residues. V dropped 3 bases and J dropped 5; count of bases not matched to a gene: 4. In germline, CDR1 is SEHNR, CDR2 FQNEAQ (reference sequence). DNA for the CDR3: TGTGCCAGCAGCTTGACAGGGTCAGACGAGCAGTACTTC. Its protein is CASSLTGSDEQYF.

The rearrangement uses TRBV7-9 and TRBJ1-5, with D perhaps matching TRBD1 (5 bases). Germline V gene data show CDR1 as SEHNR and CDR2 as FQNEAQ (reference sequence). V was trimmed by 7 bases and J by 0 bases, leaving 16 bases between them. CDR3 size: 16 residues. In DNA form, the CDR3 reads TGTGCCAGCACCCCGGGGGGGGAGTATAGCAATCAGCCCCAGCATTTT. Translation gives CASTPGGEYSNQPQHF.

V and J are TRBV6-2 or TRBV6-3 and TRBJ2-3; weak D call: TRBD1 (6 bases). The CDR3 length is 18 residues. Germline V CDR1 and CDR2: MNHEY, SVGEGT. V was trimmed by 2 bases and J by 0 bases, leaving 18 bases between them. The CDR3 DNA reads as TGTGCCAGCAGTTACGCGGACAGAGATCTTACTAGCACAGATACGCAGTATTTT. It encodes CASSYADRDLTSTDTQYF.

This chain joins TRBV7-9 and TRBJ2-3; D remains ambiguous. The CDR3 loop spans 12 amino acids. Germline CDR1 and CDR2: SEHNR and FQNEAQ (reference sequence). V was trimmed by 3 bases and J by 4 bases, leaving 5 bases between them. The CDR3 protein is CASSLGADTQYF. CDR3 coding DNA: TGTGCCAGCAGCTTGGGCGCAGATACGCAGTATTTT.

The gene calls are TRBV5-4 and TRBJ1-6, with D possibly matching TRBD1 (6 bases). The CDR3 totals 14 residues. V lost 4 bases and J lost 6, with 11 bases in between. CDR1 is SGHNT, CDR2 YYREEE, per germline (reference sequence). The CDR3 here is CASSDRDTNSPLHF. In DNA, the CDR3 is TGTGCCAGCAGCGACCGGGACACTAATTCACCCCTCCACTTT.

V is TRBV21-1 and J is TRBJ1-1; the table names TRBD1, a call not compared with the DNA. TRBV21-1 is a recognized pseudogene. The CDR3 spans 17 residues. The CDR3 loop reads CASSKVEEDRGWTEAFF. The CDR3, as DNA: TGTGCCAGCAGCAAGGTTGAGGAGGACAGGGGGTGGACTGAAGCTTTCTTT.

Details on this clone: Additional DNA sequences in this sample encode the identical CDR3. CDR3 residues: CASSLGQYNEQFF. The CDR3 DNA reads as TGTGCCAGCAGTTTGGGACAGTACAATGAGCAGTTCTTC. The chain is built from TRBV12-3 or TRBV12-4 and TRBJ2-1, with 7 bases lining up with TRBD1. There are 13 residues in the CDR3. The ends lost 3 bases at V and 4 bases at J; junction bases unmatched: 0.